The 17 T cell receptor beta chains in this list originate from one sample, sequenced in a study of human T cells and chemical hapten exposure. Time point of the sample: pre-sensitization, week 0. Treatment: therapeutic diphenylcyclopropenone sensitization with weekly scalp DPC. TCRdb re-derived calls from the RACE reads in MiXCR, one entry per CDR3 protein. There are a few hundred thousand distinct CDR3 sequences in the sample; 5.5% occur only once, and under 9.5% lies in the top ten. The specimen comprised whole blood, sampled in connection with sensitization to the hapten diphenylcyclopropenone (DPC). These receptors all come from a woman between 18 and 29 years old with alopecia areata. Some clones in this sample may be carry-over from other donors' samples.

This clonotype was seen many times. The rearrangement links TRBV7-2 to TRBJ2-3, with D unresolved. The CDR3 is 14 residues long. V was shortened by 6 bases and J by 2 bases, with 12 bases between the two germline ends. Germline V gene sequence: CDR1 SGHTA, CDR2 FQGNSA. The CDR3 DNA sequence: TGTGCCAGCAGGTTGGACGCTTCCACAGATACGCAGTATTTT. Encoded protein: CASRLDASTDTQYF.

This clonotype was recorded many times. V is TRBV29-1 and J is TRBJ2-3; D call uncertain. The V end lost 3 bases, the J end lost 4 bases, and 11 bases lay between the germline ends. The CDR3 runs to 13 residues. CDR1 SQVTM and CDR2 ANQGSEA come from the germline V gene. The CDR3 protein is CSVEEGTADTQYF. Here the CDR3 DNA reads TGCAGCGTTGAGGAAGGAACAGCAGATACGCAGTATTTT.

This chain uses TRBV9 with TRBJ2-5; 7 bases are a match to TRBD1. Per germline, CDR1 SGDLS and CDR2 YYNGEE. The J segment lost 5 bases and the V segment lost 3 bases, leaving 7 bases of the junction unmatched. The CDR3 runs 14 residues. The DNA for the CDR3 is TGTGCCAGCAGCGCTAGGACAGGCGGGGAGACCCAGTACTTC. It is translated as CASSARTGGETQYF.

This clonotype was seen more than once but under ten times. The chain employs TRBV23-1 and TRBJ1-5; the match to TRBD1 covers 11 bases. TRBV23-1 is an ORF for which the function is uncertain. The CDR3 has 16 residues. V lost 6 bases, J lost 6 bases, and 10 bases stayed unmatched. CDR3: CASRDRGQVGPQPQHF. CDR3 DNA: TGCGCCAGCAGGGACAGGGGGCAAGTCGGTCCTCAGCCCCAGCATTTT.

This clonotype was picked up many times. The rearrangement uses TRBV6-1 and TRBJ1-6; the match to TRBD1 covers 8 bases. This CDR3 region has 16 residues. Germline-derived CDR1 and CDR2 are MNHNS and SASEGT. J gave up 7 bases and V 3 bases, and 8 bases lay outside the gene matches. The CDR3 loop reads CASSEDRASGNSPLHF. In DNA form, the CDR3 reads TGTGCCAGCAGTGAGGACAGGGCATCGGGCAATTCACCCCTCCACTTT.

This clonotype appeared a few times. The chain combines TRBV28 with TRBJ1-1; the D gene is possibly TRBD1 (5 bases). Between the trimmed V and J ends, which lost 7 bases and 11 bases, there was a span of 23 bases. Germline V gene data show CDR1 as MDHEN and CDR2 as SYDVKM. The CDR3 loop spans 14 amino acids. CDR3 in amino acids: CASTSLGLRGTAFF. CDR3 coding DNA: TGTGCCAGCACTTCCTTGGGGCTCCGGGGGACGGCTTTCTTT.

This clonotype showed up many times. The V and J genes are TRBV4-2 and TRBJ2-2; 7 bases map to TRBD1. The CDR3 extends over 15 amino acids. J gave up 5 bases and V 5 bases, and 8 bases lay outside the gene matches. Germline CDR1 and CDR2: LGHNA and YNFKEQ. The CDR3 sequence is CASSYDRAETGELFF. For the CDR3, the DNA is TGTGCCAGCAGCTACGACAGGGCCGAAACCGGGGAGCTGTTTTTT.

This clonotype has more than one count but fewer than ten. DNA for the CDR3: TGTGCCAGCAGCTCCCGCCGTGTGACAGACCTCTACGAGCAGTACTTC. Translation: CASSSRRVTDLYEQYF. The rearrangement joins TRBV7-2 to TRBJ2-7, with D maybe TRBD1 (5 bases). Germline V gene sequence: CDR1 SGHTA, CDR2 FQGNSA. Trimming removed 4 bases at V and 3 bases at J, with 19 bases between. The CDR3 covers 16 residues. Combining the CDR3 with reference TRBV7-2 and TRBJ2-7 gives the whole variable domain GAGVSQSPSNKVTEKGKDVELRCDPISGHTALYWYRQSLGQGLEFLIYFQGNSAPDKSGLPSDRFSAERTGGSVSTLTIQRTQQEDSAVYLCASSSRRVTDLYEQYFGPGTRLTVT.

The rearrangement uses TRBV3-1 and TRBJ1-2; D possibly corresponds to TRBD1 (6 bases). Trimming stripped 5 bases from V and 2 bases from J, with 15 bases between. Looked up from germline, CDR1 is LGHDT and CDR2 is YNNKEL (reference sequence). The CDR3 extends over 15 amino acids. The CDR3 sequence: CASSGGQLINYGYTF. The CDR3 DNA reads as TGTGCCAGCAGCGGCGGACAGCTAATAAACTATGGCTACACCTTC.

This clonotype came up a few times. The chain combines TRBV20-1 with TRBJ2-3; D gene ambiguous. This CDR3 contains 12 residues. Germline V gene lookup returns CDR1 DFQATT and CDR2 SNEGSKA (reference sequence). V dropped 0 bases and J dropped 7 bases, with 8 bases sitting between them. The CDR3 is CSARDKRYTQYF. The CDR3 DNA sequence: TGCAGTGCTAGAGATAAGAGATATACGCAGTATTTT.

This clonotype was recorded at least ten times. The J gene is TRBJ2-7, the V gene TRBV15; D possibly corresponds to TRBD2 (6 bases). V was shortened by 3 bases and J by 3 bases, with 15 bases between the two germline ends. Germline CDR1 is LNHNV and CDR2 is YYDKDF (reference sequence). CDR3 length: 15 amino acids. CDR3 nucleotides: TGTGCCACCAGCAGGCGGGACTCGGGGGACTACGAGCAGTACTTC. It encodes CATSRRDSGDYEQYF.

A few counts support this clonotype. V and J are TRBV18 and TRBJ1-4; no clear D gene. Per germline, CDR1 KGHSH and CDR2 LQKENI. The CDR3 is made up of 14 amino acids. V lost 4 bases and J 11 bases, leaving 17 bases between the germline ends. The DNA of the CDR3 is TGTGCCAGCTCACTCCTCACGGATGAAGGGAAACTGTTTTTT. Amino acids: CASSLLTDEGKLFF.

This clonotype was detected only a few times. This chain uses TRBV7-8 with TRBJ2-1; no definite D call. Per germline, CDR1 SGHVS and CDR2 FQNEAQ. This CDR3 contains 15 residues. V gave up 4 bases and J gave up 7 bases, with 17 bases separating them. The CDR3 spells CASSWPYTRENEQFF. The CDR3 DNA reads as TGTGCCAGCAGCTGGCCCTACACGCGAGAGAATGAGCAGTTCTTC.

This clonotype was picked up a small number of times. This sequence joins TRBV9 and TRBJ2-2; D is perhaps TRBD1 (6 bases). CDR3 length: 11 residues. Per the germline V gene, CDR1 is SGDLS and CDR2 is YYNGEE. V was pared by 7 bases and J by 7 bases, with 8 bases between. The CDR3: CASGGGGELFF. The CDR3 nucleotides are TGTGCCAGCGGGGGCGGCGGGGAGCTGTTTTTT.

This clonotype was detected ten times or more. No DNA is shown, since the ends of the CDR3 on it are uncertain; the CDR3 is the one TCRdb lists. The chain employs TRBV12-3 or TRBV12-4 and TRBJ2-2; the table's D call of TRBD1 was not tested on the DNA. Counting both end residues, the CDR3 totals 15 amino acids. CDR3 in amino acids: CASSSGGSAPGSCFF.

In this sample, this clonotype turned up a few times. Here the CDR3 reads CASSKGTFQPQHF. The DNA for the CDR3 is TGTGCCAGCAGCAAGGGGACATTTCAGCCCCAGCATTTT. This chain joins TRBV9 and TRBJ1-5; TRBD1 is a possible D gene (6 bases). Germline CDR1 reads SGDLS; CDR2 reads YYNGEE. Trimming left V 4 bases short and J 6 bases short, with 11 bases between. There are 13 residues in the CDR3.

This clonotype was observed at least ten times. The chain couples TRBV7-9 to TRBJ1-5; no firm D call. Germline V CDR1 and CDR2: SEHNR, FQNEAQ (reference sequence). V shed 4 bases and J shed 2 bases, with 12 bases lying between them. This CDR3 has 15 amino acids. CDR3 sequence: CASSSDDSGNQPQHF. CDR3 DNA sequence: TGTGCCAGCAGCTCCGACGACTCCGGCAATCAGCCCCAGCATTTT.